Below are 3 T cell receptor beta chains sequenced from a single sample in a study. One entry per CDR3 protein results from TCRdb running MiXCR on the RT-PCR reads. The table has almost 700,000 distinct CDR3 sequences, more than 13% seen once. Sequenced sample: memory CD4+ T cells from blood. The receptors derive from a female donor in good health, serving as a healthy control.

This clonotype was picked up many times. V is TRBV5-1 and J is TRBJ1-2, with D perhaps matching TRBD1 (6 bases). The CDR3 runs to 17 residues. Deletions cut 0 bases from V and 2 bases from J, with 17 bases between. Germline V gives CDR1 SGHRS, CDR2 YFSETQ. CDR3 amino acids: CASSLGQAVLLNYGYTF. The DNA for the CDR3 is TGCGCCAGCAGCTTGGGACAGGCGGTCCTTCTCAACTATGGCTACACCTTC.

The chain employs TRBV12-3 or TRBV12-4 and TRBJ2-7; no clear D. Between the trimmed V and J ends, which lost 6 bases and 0 bases, there was a span of 9 bases. The CDR3 runs 13 residues. CDR3: CASRLGGSYEQYF. DNA of the CDR3: TGTGCCAGCAGACTGGGCGGCTCCTACGAGCAGTACTTC.

This clonotype was found a few times. The chain employs TRBV9 and TRBJ2-1; a possible D gene is TRBD2 (6 bases). This CDR3 is 16 amino acids long. The V gene lost 3 bases and the J gene lost 5 bases, with 18 bases spanning the gap. In germline, CDR1 is SGDLS, CDR2 YYNGEE. CDR3 protein: CASSALAGTVHNEQFF. In nucleotides, the CDR3 is TGTGCCAGCAGCGCCCTCGCTGGGACTGTACACAATGAGCAGTTCTTC.